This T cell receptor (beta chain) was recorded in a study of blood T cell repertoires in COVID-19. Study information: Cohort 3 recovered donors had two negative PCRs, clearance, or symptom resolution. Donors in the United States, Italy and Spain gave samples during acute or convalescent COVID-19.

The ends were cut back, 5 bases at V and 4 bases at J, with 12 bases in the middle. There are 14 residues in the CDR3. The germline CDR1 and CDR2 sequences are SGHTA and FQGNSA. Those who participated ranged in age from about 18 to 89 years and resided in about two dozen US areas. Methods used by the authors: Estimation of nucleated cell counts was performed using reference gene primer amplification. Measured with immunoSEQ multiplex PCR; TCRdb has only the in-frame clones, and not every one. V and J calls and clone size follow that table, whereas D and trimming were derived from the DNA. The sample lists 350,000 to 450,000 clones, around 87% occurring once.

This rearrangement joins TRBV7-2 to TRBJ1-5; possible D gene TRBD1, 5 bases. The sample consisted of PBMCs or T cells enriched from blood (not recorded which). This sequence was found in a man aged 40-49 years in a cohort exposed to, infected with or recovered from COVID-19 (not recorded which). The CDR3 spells CASSLAGQNQPQHF. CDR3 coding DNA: TGTGCCAGCAGCCTCGCGGGGCAGAATCAGCCCCAGCATTTT.